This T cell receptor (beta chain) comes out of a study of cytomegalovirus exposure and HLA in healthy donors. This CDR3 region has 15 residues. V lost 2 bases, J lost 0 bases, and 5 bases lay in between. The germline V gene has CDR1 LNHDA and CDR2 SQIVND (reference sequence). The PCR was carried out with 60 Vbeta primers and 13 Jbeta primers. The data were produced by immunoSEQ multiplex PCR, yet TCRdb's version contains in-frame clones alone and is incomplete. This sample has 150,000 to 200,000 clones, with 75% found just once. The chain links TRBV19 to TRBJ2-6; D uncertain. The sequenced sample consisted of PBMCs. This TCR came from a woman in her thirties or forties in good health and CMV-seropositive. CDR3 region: CASSISHSGANVLTF. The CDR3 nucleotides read TGTGCCAGTAGTATATCCCACTCTGGGGCCAACGTCCTGACTTTC.